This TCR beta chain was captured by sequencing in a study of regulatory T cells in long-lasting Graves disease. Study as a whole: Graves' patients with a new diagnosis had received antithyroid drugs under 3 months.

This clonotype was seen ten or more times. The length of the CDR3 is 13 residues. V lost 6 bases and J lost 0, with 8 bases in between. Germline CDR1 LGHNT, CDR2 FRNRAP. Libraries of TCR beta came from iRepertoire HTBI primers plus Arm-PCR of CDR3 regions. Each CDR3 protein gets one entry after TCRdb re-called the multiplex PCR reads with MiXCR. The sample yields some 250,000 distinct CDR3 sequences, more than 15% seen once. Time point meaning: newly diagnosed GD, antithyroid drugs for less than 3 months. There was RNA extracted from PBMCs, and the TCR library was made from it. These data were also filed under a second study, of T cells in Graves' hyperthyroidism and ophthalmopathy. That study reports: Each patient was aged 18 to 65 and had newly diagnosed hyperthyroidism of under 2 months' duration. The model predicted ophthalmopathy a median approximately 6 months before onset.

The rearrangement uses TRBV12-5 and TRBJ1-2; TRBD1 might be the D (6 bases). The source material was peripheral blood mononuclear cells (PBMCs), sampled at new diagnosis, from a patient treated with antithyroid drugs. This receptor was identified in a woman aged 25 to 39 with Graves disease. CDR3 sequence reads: CASGQGSNYGYTF. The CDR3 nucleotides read TGTGCTAGTGGACAGGGTTCTAACTATGGCTACACCTTC.